The clone carrying this TCR beta chain was counted between two and nine times. Its antigen is not known. The germline V gene has CDR1 LGHNA and CDR2 YSLEER. Trimming removed 2 bases from V and 8 bases from J, with 20 bases in between. This CDR3 is built from 16 residues. The authors split each subset's genomic DNA evenly across several immunoSEQ plates. Profiling relied on immunoSEQ multiplex PCR, and the TCRdb table lists in-frame clones only, not all of them. The sample lists approximately 980,000 clones; around three quarters were seen once. The record originates from a study of shared clonotypes between healthy human individuals. Findings and caveats of the study: Clonotypes shared by all four donors outscored non-shared clonotypes in generation probability. Naive subsets usually exceeded memory subsets in estimated richness. Sharing across a handful of donors was seen in 4% to 6.5% of naive CD4 clonotypes.

The chain recombines TRBV4-3 with TRBJ2-3, with a weak D call TRBD2 (5 bases). What was sequenced was memory CD4+ T cells sorted from blood. The subset denotes: CD45RA-negative fraction. This receptor was taken from a man in his late teens or twenties in good health. CDR3 coding DNA: TGCGCCAGCAGCCAAAGTTTCACTAGAAGTGAAGGTACGCAGTATTTT. Amino acids: CASSQSFTRSEGTQYF.